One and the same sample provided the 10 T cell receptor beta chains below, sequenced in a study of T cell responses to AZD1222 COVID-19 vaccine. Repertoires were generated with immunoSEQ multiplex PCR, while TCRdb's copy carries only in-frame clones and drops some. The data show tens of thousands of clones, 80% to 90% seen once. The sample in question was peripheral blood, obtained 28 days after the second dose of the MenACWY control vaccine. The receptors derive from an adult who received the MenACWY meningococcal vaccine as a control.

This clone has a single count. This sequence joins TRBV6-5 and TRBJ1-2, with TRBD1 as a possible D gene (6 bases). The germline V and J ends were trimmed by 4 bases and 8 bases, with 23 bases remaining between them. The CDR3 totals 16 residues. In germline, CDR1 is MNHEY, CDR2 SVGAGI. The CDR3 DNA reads TGTGCCAGCAGTTTGCAGGGGACAAATCCCGTTGGGGGCTACACCTTC. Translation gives CASSLQGTNPVGGYTF.

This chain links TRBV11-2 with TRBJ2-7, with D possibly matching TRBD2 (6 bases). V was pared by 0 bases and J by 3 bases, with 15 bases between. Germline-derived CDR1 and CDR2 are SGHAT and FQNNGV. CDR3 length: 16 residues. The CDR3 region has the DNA TGTGCCAGCAGCTTAGAGAGGTGGCCCGGGGGCTACGAGCAGTACTTC. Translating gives CASSLERWPGGYEQYF.

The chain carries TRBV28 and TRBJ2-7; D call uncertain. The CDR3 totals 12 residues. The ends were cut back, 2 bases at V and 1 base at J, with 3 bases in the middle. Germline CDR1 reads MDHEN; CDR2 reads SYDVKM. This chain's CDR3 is CASSLRSYEQYF. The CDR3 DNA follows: TGTGCCAGCAGTTTACGGTCCTACGAGCAGTACTTC.

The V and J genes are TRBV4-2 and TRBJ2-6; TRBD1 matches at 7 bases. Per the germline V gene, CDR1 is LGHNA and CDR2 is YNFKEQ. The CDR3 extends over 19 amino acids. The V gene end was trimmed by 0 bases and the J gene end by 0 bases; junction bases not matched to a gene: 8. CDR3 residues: CASSQEAGGQYSGANVLTF. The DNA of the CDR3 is TGTGCCAGCAGCCAAGAGGCAGGGGGTCAATACTCTGGGGCCAACGTCCTGACTTTC.

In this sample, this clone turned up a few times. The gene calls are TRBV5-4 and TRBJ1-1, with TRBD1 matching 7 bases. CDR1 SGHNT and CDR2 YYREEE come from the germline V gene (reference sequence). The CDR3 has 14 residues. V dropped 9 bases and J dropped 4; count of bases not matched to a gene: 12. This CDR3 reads CATMQGGVSTEAFF. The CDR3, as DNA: TGTGCCACCATGCAGGGGGGGGTTTCCACTGAAGCTTTCTTT.

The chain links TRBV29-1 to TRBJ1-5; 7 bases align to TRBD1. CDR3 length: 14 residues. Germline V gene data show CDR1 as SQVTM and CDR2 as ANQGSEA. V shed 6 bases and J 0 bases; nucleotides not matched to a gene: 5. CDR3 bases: TGCAGCGTCAAACAGGGGTATAGCAATCAGCCCCAGCATTTT. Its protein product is CSVKQGYSNQPQHF.

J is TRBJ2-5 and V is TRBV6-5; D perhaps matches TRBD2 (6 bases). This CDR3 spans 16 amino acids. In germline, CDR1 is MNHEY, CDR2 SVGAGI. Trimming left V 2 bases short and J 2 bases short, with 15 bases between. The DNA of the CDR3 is TGTGCCAGCAGTTACGCGCCGGGAGAGGTGCAAGAGACCCAGTACTTC. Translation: CASSYAPGEVQETQYF.

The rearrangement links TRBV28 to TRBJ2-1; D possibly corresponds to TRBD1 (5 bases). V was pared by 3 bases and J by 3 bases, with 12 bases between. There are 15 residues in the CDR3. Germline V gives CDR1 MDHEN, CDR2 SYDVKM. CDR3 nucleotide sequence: TGTGCCAGCAGTTTGGCAGGGCCTGTCTACAATGAGCAGTTCTTC. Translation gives CASSLAGPVYNEQFF.

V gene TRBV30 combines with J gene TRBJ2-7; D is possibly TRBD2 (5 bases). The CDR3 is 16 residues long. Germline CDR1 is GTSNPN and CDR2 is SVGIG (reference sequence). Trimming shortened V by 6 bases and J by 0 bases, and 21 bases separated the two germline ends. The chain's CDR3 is CACSAVHGKPSYEQYF. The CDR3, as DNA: TGTGCCTGCAGCGCCGTGCACGGGAAACCCTCCTACGAGCAGTACTTC.

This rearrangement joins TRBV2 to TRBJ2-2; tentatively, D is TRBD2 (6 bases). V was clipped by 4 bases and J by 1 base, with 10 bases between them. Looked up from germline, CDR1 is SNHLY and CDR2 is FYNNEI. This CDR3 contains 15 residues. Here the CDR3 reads CASSGLAVNTGELFF. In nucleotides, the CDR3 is TGTGCCAGCAGTGGTTTAGCGGTGAACACCGGGGAGCTGTTTTTT.